Sequencing of this T cell receptor (beta chain) was carried out in a study of blood T cell repertoires in COVID-19 (dated by TCRdb to 2020 to 2022). In the study overall: Samples from collaborators originated in the United States, Italy and Spain and spanned both the acute and convalescent phases of COVID-19. Where HLA class I and class II types were available, the types were taken from metadata supplied by the sample provider, not from assay-based typing. The samples were drawn from two sources: the first 160 participants of the ongoing ImmuneRACE study, and 1,254 subjects contributed by 6 global collaborators. The sample metadata nearly always contained a de-identified subject ID, COVID-19 status, age in years and sex. The dataset comprised deeply sampled blood TCRbeta repertoires from subjects exposed to, actively infected with, or recovered from COVID-19. The prospective study material was composed of cDNA or gDNA derived from T cells, B-cell-depleted T cells, or PBMCs. A freely available public database, intended as a resource for researchers studying the immune response to SARS-CoV-2, is where the repertoires were released.

In the prospective study, participants were roughly 18 to 90 years old, resided in 24 geographic areas of the United States, and were enrolled through a virtual design. To assign participants to cohorts, the prospective study relied on clinical history that participants themselves reported in a screening survey and a study questionnaire. Exposed participants had been in contact, within 2 weeks of entering the study, with a person who had a PCR-confirmed or clinician-diagnosed case of COVID-19. In the prospective study, mobile phlebotomists collected whole blood, serum and a nasopharyngeal or oropharyngeal swab from each participant. Additional blood draws and questionnaires over an approximately two-month period could optionally be provided by prospective study participants. Blood samples from the prospective study were shipped frozen or at room temperature prior to DNA extraction. Overall study results and their limits: How much clinical and demographic metadata was included differed by source and by participant, and the metadata was provided uncurated.

Details on this clone: The antigen it recognizes is unknown. Base qualities are missing; no much larger clone stands one base away.

TCRbeta CDR3 regions were amplified from genomic DNA using the immunoSEQ Assay, a bias-controlled multiplex PCR. Concerning the study's data processing: Within the assay, amplification of reference gene primers was used to estimate how many nucleated cells each sample contained. To quantify the absolute abundance of each unique TCRbeta CDR3 rearrangement, sequence reads were collapsed and filtered. Productive Simpson clonality was computed per sample as the square root of Simpson's diversity index over productive rearrangements. TCRdb limited this immuneACCESS table to in-frame rearrangements with V and J called. A share of clones is missing; checked studies link under half to unresolved V genes, and the rest is unexplained. From that table come the V and J calls and clone size; the DNA was used to work out D and trimming. The sample table contains 400,000 to 500,000 clones; only one count was recorded for around nine tenths of them. The ten largest account for 1.4% of the sample.

The CDR3, cysteine through phenylalanine, is 12 amino acids long. Only the CDR3 part of the read is kept: 36 bases, read in frame from the first base. CDR1 is given as LNHDA and CDR2 as SQIVND, both from the germline V gene (reference sequence). V and J are truncated by 7 bases and 6 bases respectively, leaving an intervening sequence of 13 bases. Recombination linked TRBV19 to TRBJ2-7; no D segment can be confidently identified. This TCR was recovered from a woman in her late teens or twenties who had been exposed to COVID-19. The sequenced material came from PBMCs or T cells enriched from blood (not recorded which). The DNA sequence follows: TGTGCCAGTATCGGCTGGGCTGGCGAGCAGTACTTC. Translated, this gives CASIGWAGEQYF.